One and the same sample provided the 16 T cell receptor beta chains below, sequenced in a study of T cell responses to AZD1222 COVID-19 vaccine. Using immunoSEQ multiplex PCR, the repertoire was profiled, and TCRdb retains in-frame clones only, with some absent. The table records roughly 100,000 clones, roughly nine tenths of them present only once. The sample in question was peripheral blood, obtained on day 0 of AZD1222 vaccination. Receptor source: an adult in good health.

In DNA form, the CDR3 reads TGTGCCAGCAGTCGGACAGGGCAGCGCGAAAAACTGTTTTTT. Protein: CASSRTGQREKLFF. This chain uses TRBV7-2 with TRBJ1-4; 8 bases are shared with TRBD1. CDR3 length equals 14 residues. V shed 6 bases, J shed 8 bases, and the junction held 8 bases outside the gene matches. Germline CDR1 is SGHTA and CDR2 is FQGNSA.

Written as DNA, the CDR3 is TGCGCCAGCAGCGTCGGGACCACGGGAACTGAAGCTTTCTTT. It yields the protein CASSVGTTGTEAFF. V usage is TRBV5-1 and J usage is TRBJ1-1; possibly TRBD1 for D (5 bases). The V end lost 4 bases, the J end lost 5 bases, and 15 bases lay between the germline ends. CDR1 is SGHRS and CDR2 is YFSETQ in the germline V gene. There are 14 residues in the CDR3.

The chain combines TRBV7-8 with TRBJ2-1; D might be TRBD1 or TRBD2, each matching 5 bases. CDR3 length: 15 residues. Per germline, CDR1 SGHVS and CDR2 FQNEAQ. Trimming shortened V by 5 bases and J by 0 bases, and 11 bases separated the two germline ends. For the CDR3, the DNA is TGTGCCAGCAGCCCCGGGGCAGGCTCCTACAATGAGCAGTTCTTC. Amino acid sequence: CASSPGAGSYNEQFF.

The V gene is TRBV19, the J gene TRBJ1-3; tentative D call: TRBD1 (6 bases). V was pared by 5 bases and J by 3 bases, with 14 bases between. CDR3 size: 15 residues. The germline gives CDR1 LNHDA, CDR2 SQIVND (reference sequence). CDR3 sequence: CASSGRQDVGNTIYF. In DNA form, the CDR3 reads TGTGCCAGTAGTGGGCGACAGGACGTTGGAAACACCATATATTTT. The full variable domain, rest sourced from reference TRBV19 and TRBJ1-3, is DGGITQSPKYLFRKEGQNVTLSCEQNLNHDAMYWYRQDPGQGLRLIYYSQIVNDFQKGDIAEGYSVSREKKESFPLTVTSAQKNPTAFYLCASSGRQDVGNTIYFGEGSWLTVV.

The rearrangement uses TRBV11-2 and TRBJ1-3, with a tentative D call TRBD1 (5 bases). V lost 4 bases, J lost 6 bases, and 10 bases lay in between. Germline CDR1 is SGHAT and CDR2 is FQNNGV. This CDR3 has 13 residues. CDR3 amino acids: CASSSSGPNTIYF. As DNA, the CDR3 is TGTGCCAGCAGCTCATCAGGGCCAAACACCATATATTTT. Drawing the rest from reference TRBV11-2 and TRBJ1-3, the complete variable domain is EAGVAQSPRYKIIEKRQSVAFWCNPISGHATLYWYQQILGQGPKLLIQFQNNGVVDDSQLPKDRFSAERLKGVDSTLKIQPAKLEDSAVYLCASSSSGPNTIYFGEGSWLTVV.

The chain employs TRBV11-1 and TRBJ2-7; tentatively, D is TRBD1 (5 bases). This CDR3 spans 14 amino acids. Germline lookup yields CDR1 SGHAT and CDR2 FQDESV (reference sequence). V was clipped by 5 bases and J by 0 bases, with 11 bases between them. The CDR3: CASSRQPTSYEQYF. CDR3 DNA sequence: TGTGCCAGCAGCCGACAGCCAACCTCCTACGAGCAGTACTTC. The complete variable domain, with remaining parts taken from reference TRBV11-1 and TRBJ2-7, reads EAEVAQSPRYKITEKSQAVAFWCDPISGHATLYWYRQILGQGPELLVQFQDESVVDDSQLPKDRFSAERLKGVDSTLKIQPAELGDSAMYLCASSRQPTSYEQYFGPGTRLTVT.

V gene TRBV27 combines with J gene TRBJ1-1, with unresolved D. Trimming stripped 0 bases from V and 4 bases from J, with 9 bases between. CDR1 MNHEY and CDR2 SMNVEV come from the germline V gene (reference sequence). CDR3 size: 14 residues. This chain's CDR3 is CASSLSAGGTEAFF. The CDR3 coding sequence is TGTGCCAGCAGTTTATCAGCAGGAGGCACTGAAGCTTTCTTT.

V gene TRBV7-2 combines with J gene TRBJ2-7, with D tentatively TRBD1 (7 bases). V dropped 5 bases and J dropped 1 base, with 15 bases sitting between them. CDR3 length: 15 residues. Germline CDR1 SGHTA, CDR2 FQGNSA. CDR3 coding DNA: TGTGCCAGCAGCCCCGCGTCAGGGGGGTCCTACGAGCAGTACTTC. It specifies CASSPASGGSYEQYF.

This chain joins TRBV11-3 and TRBJ2-3, with D uncertain. Germline-derived CDR1 and CDR2 are SGHNT and YENEEA. CDR3 length: 12 amino acids. The V end was cut by 4 bases, the J end by 2 bases, with 4 bases between. The CDR3 protein is CASSSLTDTQYF. The CDR3 DNA is TGTGCCAGCAGCTCCCTCACAGATACGCAGTATTTT.

The chain recombines TRBV9 with TRBJ2-2; TRBD2 matches 14 bases. Germline CDR1 SGDLS, CDR2 YYNGEE. The CDR3 loop spans 19 amino acids. J lost 1 base, V lost 3 bases, and 8 bases had no gene match. CDR3 sequence (DNA): TGTGCCAGCAGCGCCCTGACTAGCGGGAGGGCAGAGAACACCGGGGAGCTGTTTTTT. This translates into CASSALTSGRAENTGELFF.

The J gene is TRBJ2-7, the V gene TRBV7-6; TRBD2 agrees at 12 bases. Trimming at V came to 6 bases and at J to 6 bases, leaving 9 bases not matched to a gene. CDR1 is SGHVS, CDR2 FNYEAQ, per germline. This CDR3 contains 15 residues. CDR3 DNA sequence: TGTGCCAGCAGTTTTGGGACTAGCGGGCCCCTCGAGCAGTACTTC. Translated, it gives CASSFGTSGPLEQYF.

The chain links TRBV11-2 to TRBJ2-1; maybe TRBD2 (6 bases). The CDR3 extends over 14 amino acids. Germline V gene data show CDR1 as SGHAT and CDR2 as FQNNGV. Trimming took 5 bases from V and 4 from J, leaving 12 bases between them. CDR3 DNA sequence: TGTGCCAGCAGCGGTATTCGGGGGTACAATGAGCAGTTCTTC. It specifies CASSGIRGYNEQFF.

This sequence joins TRBV5-8 and TRBJ1-5; TRBD1 matches 8 bases. The length of the CDR3 is 14 residues. Trimming took 3 bases from V and 4 from J; bases not matched to a gene: 3. CDR1 SGHTS and CDR2 YDEGEE come from the germline V gene. In DNA form, the CDR3 reads TGTGCCAGCAGCTCGGGACAGGTGAATCAGCCCCAGCATTTT. This translates into CASSSGQVNQPQHF.

The chain has TRBV2 and TRBJ2-3; D is undetermined. Per the germline V gene, CDR1 is SNHLY and CDR2 is FYNNEI. The CDR3 runs 17 residues. The ends were cut back, 5 bases at V and 0 bases at J, with 18 bases in the middle. The chain's CDR3 is CASSLPTHQTSTDTQYF. CDR3 DNA: TGTGCCAGCAGTTTACCGACCCACCAGACTAGCACAGATACGCAGTATTTT. Drawing the rest from reference TRBV2 and TRBJ2-3, the complete variable domain is EPEVTQTPSHQVTQMGQEVILRCVPISNHLYFYWYRQILGQKVEFLVSFYNNEISEKSEIFDDQFSVERPDGSNFTLKIRSTKLEDSAMYFCASSLPTHQTSTDTQYFGPGTRLTVL.

The V and J genes are TRBV18 and TRBJ2-1, with a possible D match to TRBD2 (6 bases). Trimming cost V 3 bases and J 1 base, with 19 bases left between them. In germline, CDR1 is KGHSH, CDR2 LQKENI. CDR3 length equals 18 residues. CDR3 loop: CASSPVREIRPSYNEQFF. The CDR3 DNA follows: TGTGCCAGCTCACCGGTCCGGGAGATTCGCCCGTCCTACAATGAGCAGTTCTTC.

The chain has TRBV5-1 and TRBJ2-7; D gene uncertain. Germline-derived CDR1 and CDR2 are SGHRS and YFSETQ. Trimming removed 0 bases from V and 2 bases from J, with 15 bases in between. The CDR3 is 16 residues long. CDR3 in amino acids: CASSLENPDEAYEQYF. In nucleotides, the CDR3 is TGCGCCAGCAGCTTGGAGAATCCGGACGAGGCCTACGAGCAGTACTTC. Using reference TRBV5-1 and TRBJ2-7 for the parts outside the CDR3, the full variable domain is KAGVTQTPRYLIKTRGQQVTLSCSPISGHRSVSWYQQTPGQGLQFLFEYFSETQRNKGNFPGRFSGRQFSNSRSEMNVSTLELGDSALYLCASSLENPDEAYEQYFGPGTRLTVT.